The sequence of this T cell receptor (beta chain) was determined in a study of T-cell reconstitution after alpha-beta-depleted transplantation in children. Study-wide findings and caveats: Expanded graft clones numbering several hundred reportedly gave rise to alpha-beta T cells about two months after transplant. A year had passed since transplant, and T-cell counts and diversity by then came mostly from newly produced T cells.

Trimming cost V 3 bases and J 0 bases, with 9 bases left between them. The CDR3 runs to 14 residues. The V gene's germline CDR1 is SGHRS and CDR2 YFSETQ. During its preparation, the TCRbeta library received unique molecular identifiers. TCRdb passed the PCR reads through MiXCR, listing each CDR3 protein once. Of 900,000 or so distinct CDR3 sequences in the sample, under 20% were seen once. A note on this clonotype: What it binds is not known.

The sequencing used PBMCs, mostly from graft donor cells, collected 360 days after TCRalphabeta/CD19-depleted stem cell transplant. This sequence was found in a male patient younger than 18 who had a stem cell transplant for acute lymphoblastic leukemia, so the T cells may come from the graft donor. The chain uses TRBV5-1 and TRBJ1-1; D is unclear. The CDR3 nucleotides are TGCGCCAGCAGCTCCACACACGTGAACACTGAAGCTTTCTTT. It is translated as CASSSTHVNTEAFF. The full variable domain, completed using reference TRBV5-1 and TRBJ1-1, is KAGVTQTPRYLIKTRGQQVTLSCSPISGHRSVSWYQQTPGQGLQFLFEYFSETQRNKGNFPGRFSGRQFSNSRSEMNVSTLELGDSALYLCASSSTHVNTEAFFGQGTRLTVV.